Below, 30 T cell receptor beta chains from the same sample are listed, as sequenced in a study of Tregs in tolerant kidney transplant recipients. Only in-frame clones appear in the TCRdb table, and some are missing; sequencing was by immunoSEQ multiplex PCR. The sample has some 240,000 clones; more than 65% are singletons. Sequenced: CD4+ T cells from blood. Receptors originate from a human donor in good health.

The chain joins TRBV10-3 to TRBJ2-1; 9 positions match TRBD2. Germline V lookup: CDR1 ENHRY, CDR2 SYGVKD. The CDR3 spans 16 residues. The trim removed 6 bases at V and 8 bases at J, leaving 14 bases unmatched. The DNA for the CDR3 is TGTGCCATCAGCGCCCCCAGGCTAGCGGGAAAGGATGAGCAGTTCTTC. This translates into CAISAPRLAGKDEQFF.

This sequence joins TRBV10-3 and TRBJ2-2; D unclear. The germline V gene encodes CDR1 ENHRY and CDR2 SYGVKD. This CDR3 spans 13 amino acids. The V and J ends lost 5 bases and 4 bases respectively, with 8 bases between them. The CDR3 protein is CAISKDPTGELFF. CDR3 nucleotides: TGTGCCATCAGTAAAGACCCCACCGGGGAGCTGTTTTTT.

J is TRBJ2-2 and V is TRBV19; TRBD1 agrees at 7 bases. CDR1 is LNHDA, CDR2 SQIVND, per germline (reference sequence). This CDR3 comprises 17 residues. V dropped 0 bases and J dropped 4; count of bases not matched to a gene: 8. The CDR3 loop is CASSIEGTAYTTGELFF. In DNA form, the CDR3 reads TGTGCCAGTAGTATAGAAGGGACAGCTTATACCACCGGGGAGCTGTTTTTT.

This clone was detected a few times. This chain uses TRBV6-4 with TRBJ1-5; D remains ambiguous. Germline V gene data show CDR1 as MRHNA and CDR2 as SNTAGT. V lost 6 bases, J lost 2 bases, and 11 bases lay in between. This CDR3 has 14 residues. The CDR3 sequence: CASSVALGNQPQHF. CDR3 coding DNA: TGTGCCAGCAGCGTAGCCCTGGGCAATCAGCCCCAGCATTTT.

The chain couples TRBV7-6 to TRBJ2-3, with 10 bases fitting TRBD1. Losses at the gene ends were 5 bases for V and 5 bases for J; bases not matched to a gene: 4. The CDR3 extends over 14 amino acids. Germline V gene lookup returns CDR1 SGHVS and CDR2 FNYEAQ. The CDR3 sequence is CASSRGQGKDTQYF. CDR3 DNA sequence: TGTGCCAGCAGCCGGGGACAGGGGAAAGATACGCAGTATTTT.

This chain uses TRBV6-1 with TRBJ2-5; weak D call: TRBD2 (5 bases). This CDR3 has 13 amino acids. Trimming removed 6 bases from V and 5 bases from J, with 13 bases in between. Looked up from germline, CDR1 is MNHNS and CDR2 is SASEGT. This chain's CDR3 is CASSPGRRETQYF. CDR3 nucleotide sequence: TGTGCCAGCAGCCCTGGCAGGAGGGAGACCCAGTACTTC.

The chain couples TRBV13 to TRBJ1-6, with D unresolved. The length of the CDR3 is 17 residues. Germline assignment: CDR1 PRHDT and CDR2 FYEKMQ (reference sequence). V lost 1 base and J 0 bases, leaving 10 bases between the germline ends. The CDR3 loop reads CASSLASPRSYNSPLHF. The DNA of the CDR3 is TGTGCCAGCAGCTTAGCATCGCCGCGCTCCTATAATTCACCCCTCCACTTT.

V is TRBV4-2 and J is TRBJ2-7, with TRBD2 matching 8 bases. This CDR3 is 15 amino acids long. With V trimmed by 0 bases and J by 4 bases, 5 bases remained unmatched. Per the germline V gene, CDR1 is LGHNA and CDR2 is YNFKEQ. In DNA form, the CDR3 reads TGTGCCAGCAGCCAAGAAGCAGCGGGAGCTTACGAGCAGTACTTC. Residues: CASSQEAAGAYEQYF.

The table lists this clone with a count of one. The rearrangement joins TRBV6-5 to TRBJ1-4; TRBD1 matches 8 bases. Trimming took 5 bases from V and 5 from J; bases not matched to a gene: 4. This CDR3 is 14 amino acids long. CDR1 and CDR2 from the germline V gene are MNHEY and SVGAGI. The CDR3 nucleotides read TGTGCCAGCAGTACGCGGACAGGGAATGAAAAACTGTTTTTT. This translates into CASSTRTGNEKLFF.

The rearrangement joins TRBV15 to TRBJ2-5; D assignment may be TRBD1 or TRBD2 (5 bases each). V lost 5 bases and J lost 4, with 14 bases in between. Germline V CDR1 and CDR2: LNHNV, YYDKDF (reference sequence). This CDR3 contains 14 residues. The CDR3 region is CATSPPGRVETQYF. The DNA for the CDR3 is TGTGCCACCAGCCCGCCGGGGCGGGTAGAGACCCAGTACTTC.

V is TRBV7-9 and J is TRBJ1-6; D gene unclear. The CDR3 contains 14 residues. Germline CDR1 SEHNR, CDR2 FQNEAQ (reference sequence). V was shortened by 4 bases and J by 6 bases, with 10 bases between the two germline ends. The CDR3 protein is CASSSDGANSPLHF. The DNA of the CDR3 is TGTGCCAGCAGCTCGGACGGTGCTAATTCACCCCTCCACTTT.

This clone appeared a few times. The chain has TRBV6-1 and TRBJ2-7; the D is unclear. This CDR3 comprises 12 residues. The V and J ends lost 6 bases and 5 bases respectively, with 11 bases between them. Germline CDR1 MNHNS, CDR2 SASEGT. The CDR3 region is CASRPRWDEQYF. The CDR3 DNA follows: TGTGCCAGCAGACCCAGGTGGGACGAGCAGTACTTC.

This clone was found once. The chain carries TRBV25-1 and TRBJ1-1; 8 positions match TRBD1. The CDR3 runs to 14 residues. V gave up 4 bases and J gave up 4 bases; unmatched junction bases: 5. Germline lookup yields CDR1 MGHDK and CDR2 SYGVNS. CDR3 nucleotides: TGTGCCAGCAGTGCGGGACAGGCCCCCACTGAAGCTTTCTTT. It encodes CASSAGQAPTEAFF.

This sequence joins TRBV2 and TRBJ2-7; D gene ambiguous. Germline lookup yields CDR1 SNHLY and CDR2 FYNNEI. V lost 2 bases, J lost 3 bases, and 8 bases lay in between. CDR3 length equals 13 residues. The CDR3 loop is CASSERRLYEQYF. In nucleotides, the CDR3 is TGTGCCAGCAGTGAACGGCGGCTCTACGAGCAGTACTTC. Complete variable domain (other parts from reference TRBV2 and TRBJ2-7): EPEVTQTPSHQVTQMGQEVILRCVPISNHLYFYWYRQILGQKVEFLVSFYNNEISEKSEIFDDQFSVERPDGSNFTLKIRSTKLEDSAMYFCASSERRLYEQYFGPGTRLTVT.

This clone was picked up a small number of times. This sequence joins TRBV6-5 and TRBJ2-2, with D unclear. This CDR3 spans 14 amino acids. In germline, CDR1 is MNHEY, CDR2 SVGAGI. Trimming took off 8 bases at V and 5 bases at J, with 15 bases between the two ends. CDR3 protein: CASRPAPGTGELFF. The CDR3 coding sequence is TGTGCCAGCCGACCTGCCCCAGGAACCGGGGAGCTGTTTTTT.

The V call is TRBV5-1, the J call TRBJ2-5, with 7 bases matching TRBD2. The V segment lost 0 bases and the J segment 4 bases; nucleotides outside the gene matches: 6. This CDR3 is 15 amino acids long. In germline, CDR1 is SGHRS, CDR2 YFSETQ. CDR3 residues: CASSLALAGSETQYF. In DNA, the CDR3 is TGCGCCAGCAGCTTGGCGTTAGCGGGCTCAGAGACCCAGTACTTC.

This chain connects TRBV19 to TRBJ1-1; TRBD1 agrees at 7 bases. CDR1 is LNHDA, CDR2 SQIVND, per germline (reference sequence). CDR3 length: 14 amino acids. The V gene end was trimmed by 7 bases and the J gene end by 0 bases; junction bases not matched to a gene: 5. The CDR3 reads CASNPGQLNTEAFF. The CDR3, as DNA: TGTGCCAGTAATCCGGGACAGTTGAACACTGAAGCTTTCTTT.

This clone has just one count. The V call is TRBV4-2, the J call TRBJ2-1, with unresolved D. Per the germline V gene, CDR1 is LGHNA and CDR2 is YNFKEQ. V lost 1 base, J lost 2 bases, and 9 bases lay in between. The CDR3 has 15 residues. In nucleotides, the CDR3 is TGTGCCAGCAGCCAAGTACAAGCGCCCTACAATGAGCAGTTCTTC. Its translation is CASSQVQAPYNEQFF.

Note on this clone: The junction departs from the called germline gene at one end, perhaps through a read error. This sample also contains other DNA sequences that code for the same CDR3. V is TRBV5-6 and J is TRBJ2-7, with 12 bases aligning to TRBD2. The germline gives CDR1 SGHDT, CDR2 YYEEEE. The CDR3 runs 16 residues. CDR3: CASSLAMLAGGYEQYF. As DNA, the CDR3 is TGTGCCAGCAGCTTGGCCATGCTAGCGGGAGGGTACGAGCAATACTTC.

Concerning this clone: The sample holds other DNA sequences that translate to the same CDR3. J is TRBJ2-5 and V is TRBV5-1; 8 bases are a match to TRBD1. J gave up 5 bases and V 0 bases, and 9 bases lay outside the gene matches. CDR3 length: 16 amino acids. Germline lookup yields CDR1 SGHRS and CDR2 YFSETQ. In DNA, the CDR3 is TGCGCCAGCAGCTTGGCCTCTTCAGGGGGCCAGGAGACCCAGTACTTC. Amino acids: CASSLASSGGQETQYF. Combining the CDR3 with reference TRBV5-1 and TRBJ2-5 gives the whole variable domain KAGVTQTPRYLIKTRGQQVTLSCSPISGHRSVSWYQQTPGQGLQFLFEYFSETQRNKGNFPGRFSGRQFSNSRSEMNVSTLELGDSALYLCASSLASSGGQETQYFGPGTRLLVL.

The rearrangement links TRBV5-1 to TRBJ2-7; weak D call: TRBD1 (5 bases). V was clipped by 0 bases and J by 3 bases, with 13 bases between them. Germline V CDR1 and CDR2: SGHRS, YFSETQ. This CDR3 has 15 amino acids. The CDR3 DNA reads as TGCGCCAGCAGCTTGGTAGGGGCTGTTAACTACGAGCAGTACTTC. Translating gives CASSLVGAVNYEQYF.

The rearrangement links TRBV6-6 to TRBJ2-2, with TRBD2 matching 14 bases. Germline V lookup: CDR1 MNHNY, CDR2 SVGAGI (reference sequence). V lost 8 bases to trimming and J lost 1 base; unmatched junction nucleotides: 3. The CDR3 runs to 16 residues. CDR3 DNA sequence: TGTGCCAGCCAGACTAGCGGGAGGGAGAACACCGGGGAGCTGTTTTTT. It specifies CASQTSGRENTGELFF.

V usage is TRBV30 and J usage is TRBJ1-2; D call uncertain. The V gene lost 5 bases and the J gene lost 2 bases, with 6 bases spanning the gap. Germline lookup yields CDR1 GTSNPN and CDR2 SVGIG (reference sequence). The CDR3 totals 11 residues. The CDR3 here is CAWGENYGYTF. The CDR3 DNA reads TGTGCCTGGGGGGAGAACTATGGCTACACCTTC.

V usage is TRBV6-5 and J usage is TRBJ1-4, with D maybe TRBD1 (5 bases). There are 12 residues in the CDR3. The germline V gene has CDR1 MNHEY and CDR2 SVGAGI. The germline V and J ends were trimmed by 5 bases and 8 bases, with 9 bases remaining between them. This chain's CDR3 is CASSERGEKLFF. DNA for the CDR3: TGTGCCAGCAGTGAGAGGGGAGAAAAACTGTTTTTT.

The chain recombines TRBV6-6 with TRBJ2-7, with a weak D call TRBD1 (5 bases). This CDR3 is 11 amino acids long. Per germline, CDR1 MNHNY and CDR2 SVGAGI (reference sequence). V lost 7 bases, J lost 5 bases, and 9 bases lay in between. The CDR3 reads CASTQGNEQYF. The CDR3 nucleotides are TGTGCCAGCACCCAGGGTAACGAGCAGTACTTC.

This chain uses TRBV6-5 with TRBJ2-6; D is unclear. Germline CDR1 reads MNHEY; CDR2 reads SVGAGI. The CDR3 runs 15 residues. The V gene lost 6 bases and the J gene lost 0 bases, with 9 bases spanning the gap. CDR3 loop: CASSQSGSGANVLTF. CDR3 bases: TGTGCCAGCAGCCAAAGTGGCTCTGGGGCCAACGTCCTGACTTTC.

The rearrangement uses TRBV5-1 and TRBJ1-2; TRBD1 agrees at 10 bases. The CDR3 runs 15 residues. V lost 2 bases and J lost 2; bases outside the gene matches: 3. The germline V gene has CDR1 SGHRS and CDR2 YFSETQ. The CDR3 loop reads CASSLMTGGNYGYTF. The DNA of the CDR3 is TGCGCCAGCAGCTTAATGACAGGGGGCAACTATGGCTACACCTTC. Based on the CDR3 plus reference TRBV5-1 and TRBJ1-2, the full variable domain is KAGVTQTPRYLIKTRGQQVTLSCSPISGHRSVSWYQQTPGQGLQFLFEYFSETQRNKGNFPGRFSGRQFSNSRSEMNVSTLELGDSALYLCASSLMTGGNYGYTFGSGTRLTVV.

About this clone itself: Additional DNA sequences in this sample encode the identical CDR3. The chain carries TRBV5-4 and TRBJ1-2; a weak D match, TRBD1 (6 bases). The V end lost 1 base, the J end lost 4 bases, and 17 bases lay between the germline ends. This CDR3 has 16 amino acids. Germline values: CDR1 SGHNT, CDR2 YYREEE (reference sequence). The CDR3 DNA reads TGTGCCAGCAGCTTGTATGGGGGGCCGGCCACCTATGGCTACACCTTC. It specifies CASSLYGGPATYGYTF.

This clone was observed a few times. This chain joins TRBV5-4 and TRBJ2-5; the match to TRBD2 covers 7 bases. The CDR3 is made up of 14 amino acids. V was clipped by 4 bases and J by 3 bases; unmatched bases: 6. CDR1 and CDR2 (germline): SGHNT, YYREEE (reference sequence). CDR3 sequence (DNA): TGTGCCAGCAGCGAGACCGGGACTAAAGAGACCCAGTACTTC. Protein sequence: CASSETGTKETQYF.

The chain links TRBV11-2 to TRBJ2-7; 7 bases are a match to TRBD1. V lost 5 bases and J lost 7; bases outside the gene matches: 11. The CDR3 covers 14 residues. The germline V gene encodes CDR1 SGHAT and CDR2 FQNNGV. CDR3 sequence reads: CASSQVRGQFEQYF. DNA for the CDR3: TGTGCCAGCAGCCAAGTGAGGGGGCAGTTTGAGCAGTACTTC.